One TCR beta chain is described in this entry. Antigen unknown. The junction and the germline gene differ at one end; a read error may be behind it. The CDR3 is 15 amino acids. The germline V gene encodes CDR1 MNHNS and CDR2 SASEGT. This entry is derived from a study of cytomegalovirus exposure and HLA in healthy donors. Study-level results: Highly shared variants forming one cluster were likely a sequencing artifact. Presence/absence analyses assumed roughly uniform sequencing depth across donors. The majority of TCR sequences were rare, yet some public TCRs appeared in many donors.

All donors participated as healthy donors of bone marrow. The PCR had 60 Vbeta and 13 Jbeta primers. The data were produced by immunoSEQ multiplex PCR, yet TCRdb's version contains in-frame clones alone and is incomplete. Here the sample spans about 110,000 clones, about four fifths being singletons. The chain links TRBV6-1 to TRBJ2-6; tentatively, D is TRBD1 (5 bases). What was sequenced was PBMCs. The sequence derives from a man between 25 and 39 years old in good health and CMV-seropositive. CDR3 sequence: CAGSEDSSGANVLTF. The DNA of the CDR3 is TGTGCCGGCAGTGAAGACAGCTCTGGGGCCAACGTCCTGACTTTC.